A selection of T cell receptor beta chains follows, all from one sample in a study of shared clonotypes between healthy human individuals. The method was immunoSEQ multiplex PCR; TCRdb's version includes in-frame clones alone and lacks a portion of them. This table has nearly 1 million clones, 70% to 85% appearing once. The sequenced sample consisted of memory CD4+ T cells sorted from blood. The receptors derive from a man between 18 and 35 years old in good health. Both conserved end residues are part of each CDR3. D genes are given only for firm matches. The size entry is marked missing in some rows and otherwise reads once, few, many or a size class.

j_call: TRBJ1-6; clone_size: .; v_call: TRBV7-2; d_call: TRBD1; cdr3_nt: TGTGCCAGCAGCGGGGAGACAGGGTTAGGGTCACCCCTCCACTTT; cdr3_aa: CASSGETGLGSPLHF
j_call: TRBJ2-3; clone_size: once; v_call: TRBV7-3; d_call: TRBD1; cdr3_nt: TGTGCCAGCAGCCTAGACAGGGTCTCAGATACGCAGTATTTT; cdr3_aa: CASSLDRVSDTQYF
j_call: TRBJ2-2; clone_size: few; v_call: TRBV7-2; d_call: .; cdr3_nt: TGTGCCAGCAGCCGCCGGCAGTCGAACACCGGGGAGCTGTTTTTT; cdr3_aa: CASSRRQSNTGELFF
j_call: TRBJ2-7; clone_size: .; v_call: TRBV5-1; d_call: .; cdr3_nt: TGCGCCAGCAGCTTAGAGGGTCTTCACGAGCAGTACTTC; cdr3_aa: CASSLEGLHEQYF
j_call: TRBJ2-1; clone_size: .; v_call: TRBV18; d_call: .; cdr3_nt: TGTGCCAGCTCACCAACGAACAGGGCGGCGTTCTTC; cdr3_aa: CASSPTNRAAFF
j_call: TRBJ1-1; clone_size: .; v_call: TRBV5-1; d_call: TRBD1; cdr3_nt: TGCGCCAGCAGCACAGGGGCCCACACTGAAGCTTTCTTT; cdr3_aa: CASSTGAHTEAFF
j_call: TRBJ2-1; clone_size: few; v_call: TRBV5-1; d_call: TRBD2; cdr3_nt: TGCGCCAGCAGCTCCAGCGGGGGGAGTTACAATGAGCAGTTCTTC; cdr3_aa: CASSSSGGSYNEQFF
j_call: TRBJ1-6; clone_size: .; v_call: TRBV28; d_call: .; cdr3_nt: TGTGCCAGCAGAGGGCCTAGGGATAATTCACCCCTCCACTTT; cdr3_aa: CASRGPRDNSPLHF
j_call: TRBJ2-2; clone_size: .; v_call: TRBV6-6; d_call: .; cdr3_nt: TGTGCCAGCAGTTCATCCGGGATCCCAGGCACCGGGGAGCTGTTTTTT; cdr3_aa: CASSSSGIPGTGELFF
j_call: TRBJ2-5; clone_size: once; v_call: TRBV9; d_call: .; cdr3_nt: TGTGCCAGCAGCGGTGCTTGGGAGACCCAGTACTTC; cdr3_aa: CASSGAWETQYF
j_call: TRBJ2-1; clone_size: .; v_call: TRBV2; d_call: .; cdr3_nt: TGTGCCAGCAGTTGGCTTTACAATGAGCAGTTCTTC; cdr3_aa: CASSWLYNEQFF
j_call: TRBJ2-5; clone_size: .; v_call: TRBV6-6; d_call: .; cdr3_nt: TGTGCCAGCTCGGGCTCCTTCGCGGAGACCCAGTACTTC; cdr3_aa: CASSGSFAETQYF
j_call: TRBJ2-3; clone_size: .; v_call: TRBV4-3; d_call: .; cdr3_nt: TGCGCCAGCAGCCAAGGTTTACTACTTGTCACAGATACGCAGTATTTT; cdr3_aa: CASSQGLLLVTDTQYF
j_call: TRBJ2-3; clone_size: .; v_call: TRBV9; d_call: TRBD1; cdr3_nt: TGTGCCAGCAGCGAGGGGGCTTATAGCACAGATACGCAGTATTTT; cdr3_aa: CASSEGAYSTDTQYF
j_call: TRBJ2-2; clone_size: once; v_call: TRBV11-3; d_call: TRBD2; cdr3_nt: TGTGCCAGCAGCGCGCGGGAGTCGAACACCGGGGAGCTGTTTTTT; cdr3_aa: CASSARESNTGELFF
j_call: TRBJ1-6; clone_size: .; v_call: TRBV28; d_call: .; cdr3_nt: TGTGCCAGCAGTTTAACGGGGTCAGGCTCCTATAATTCACCCCTCCACTTT; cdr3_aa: CASSLTGSGSYNSPLHF
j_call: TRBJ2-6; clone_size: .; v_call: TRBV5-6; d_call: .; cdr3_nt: TGTGCCAGCAGCCCGCCAGGGGTCGGGGCCAACGTCCTGACTTTC; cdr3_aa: CASSPPGVGANVLTF
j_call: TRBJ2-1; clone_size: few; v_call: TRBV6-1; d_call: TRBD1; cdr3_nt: TGTGCCAGCAGGACGACAGGGAGCTCCTACAATGAGCAGTTCTTC; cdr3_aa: CASRTTGSSYNEQFF
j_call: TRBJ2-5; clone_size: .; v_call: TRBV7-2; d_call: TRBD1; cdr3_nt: TGTGCCAGCAGCCACAGGGGTGGTGAAGAGACCCAGTACTTC; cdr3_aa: CASSHRGGEETQYF
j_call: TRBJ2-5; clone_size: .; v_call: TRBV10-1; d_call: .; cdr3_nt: TGCGCCAGCAGTGGAAGCCCTCAAGAGACCCAGTACTTC; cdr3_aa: CASSGSPQETQYF
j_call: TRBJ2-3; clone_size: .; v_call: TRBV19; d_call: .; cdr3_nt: TGTGCCAGCAGAAGCCTCCAAAGTAACACAGATACGCAGTATTTT; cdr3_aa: CASRSLQSNTDTQYF
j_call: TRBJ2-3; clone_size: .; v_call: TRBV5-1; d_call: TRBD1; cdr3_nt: TGCGCCAGCAGTTGGCAGGGGGCCACAGATACGCAGTATTTT; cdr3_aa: CASSWQGATDTQYF
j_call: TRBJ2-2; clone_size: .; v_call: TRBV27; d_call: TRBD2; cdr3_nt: TGTGCCAGCACCAGACGTGTTTTAGCGGGAAGAGGACCCGGGGAGCTGTTTTTT; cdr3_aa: CASTRRVLAGRGPGELFF
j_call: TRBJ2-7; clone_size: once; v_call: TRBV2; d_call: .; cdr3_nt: TGTGCCAGCAGTGTCGAGTGGAGCCCCATGGGCTCCTACGAGCAGTACTTC; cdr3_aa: CASSVEWSPMGSYEQYF
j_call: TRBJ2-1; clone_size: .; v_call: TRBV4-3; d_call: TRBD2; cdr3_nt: TGCGCCAGCAGCCAAAAAGTTTACGCAGTAGCGGGCAATGAGCAGTTCTTC; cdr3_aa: CASSQKVYAVAGNEQFF
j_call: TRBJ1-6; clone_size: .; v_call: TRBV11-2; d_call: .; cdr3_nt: TGTGCCAGCAGCGCCCAAGGGAATTCACCCCTCCACTTT; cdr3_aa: CASSAQGNSPLHF
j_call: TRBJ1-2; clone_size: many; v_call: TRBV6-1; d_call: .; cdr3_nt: TGTGCCAGCAGTGGGGACGTGGGAAAAACCCCCAAACACGGCTACACCTTC; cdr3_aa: CASSGDVGKTPKHGYTF
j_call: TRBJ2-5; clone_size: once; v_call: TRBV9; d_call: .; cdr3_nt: TGTGCCAGCAGCGTAGGGGGCGTAACCTCAGAGACCCAGTACTTC; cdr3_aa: CASSVGGVTSETQYF
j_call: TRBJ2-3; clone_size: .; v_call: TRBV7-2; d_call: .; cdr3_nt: TGTGCCAGCAGCGCCACGACGACAGATACGCAGTATTTT; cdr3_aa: CASSATTTDTQYF
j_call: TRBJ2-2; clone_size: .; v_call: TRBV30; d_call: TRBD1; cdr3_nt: TGTGCCTGGAGGGGACAGGGAGAGACCGGGGAGCTGTTTTTT; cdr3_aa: CAWRGQGETGELFF
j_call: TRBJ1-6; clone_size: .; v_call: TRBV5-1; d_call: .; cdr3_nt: TGCGCCAGCAGCTTTCAGGCCGAGAATTCACCCCTCCACTTT; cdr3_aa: CASSFQAENSPLHF
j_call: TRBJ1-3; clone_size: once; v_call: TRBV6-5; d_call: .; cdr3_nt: TGTGCCAGCAGTTGGACGCATTACGACTCTGGAAACACCATATATTTT; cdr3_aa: CASSWTHYDSGNTIYF
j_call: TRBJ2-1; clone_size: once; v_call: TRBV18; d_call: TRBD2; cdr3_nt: TGTGCCAGCTCACCACCAGCGGGGCAGAGCTCCTACAATGAGCAGTTCTTC; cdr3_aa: CASSPPAGQSSYNEQFF
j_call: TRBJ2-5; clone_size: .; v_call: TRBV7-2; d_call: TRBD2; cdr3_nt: TGTGCCAGCAGCTTACGCGGGAGGGCCGGGGAGACCCAGTACTTC; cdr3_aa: CASSLRGRAGETQYF
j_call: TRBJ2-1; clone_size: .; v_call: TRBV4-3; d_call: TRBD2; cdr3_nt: TGCGCCAGCAGCCTTTTAGCGGGAGGCGCCCACCAGTTCTTC; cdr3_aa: CASSLLAGGAHQFF
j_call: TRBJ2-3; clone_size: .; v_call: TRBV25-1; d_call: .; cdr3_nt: TGTGCCAGCAGTGCCAGTGATTGGGCAGATACGCAGTATTTT; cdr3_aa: CASSASDWADTQYF
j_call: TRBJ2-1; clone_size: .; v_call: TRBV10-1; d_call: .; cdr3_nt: TGCGCCAGCAGTGATGTATGGAGATCGCAGGGGCAGTTCTTC; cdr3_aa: CASSDVWRSQGQFF
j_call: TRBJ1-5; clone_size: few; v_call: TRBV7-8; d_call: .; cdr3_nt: TGTGCCAGCAGCCCTGACGGGGGCACGAGCAATCAGCCCCAGCATTTT; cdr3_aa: CASSPDGGTSNQPQHF
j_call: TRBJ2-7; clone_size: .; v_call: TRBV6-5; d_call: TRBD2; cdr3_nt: TGTGCCTTAGGGACTAGCGGGAAAAACGAGCAGTACTTC; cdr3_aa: CALGTSGKNEQYF
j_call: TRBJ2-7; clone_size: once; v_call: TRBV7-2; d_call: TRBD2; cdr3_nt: TGTGCCAGCAGCTTAGGTCTAGCGGGGGGGCAATACGAGCAGTACTTC; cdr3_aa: CASSLGLAGGQYEQYF
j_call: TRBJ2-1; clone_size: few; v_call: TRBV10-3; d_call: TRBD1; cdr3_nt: TGTGCCATCAGTGGACGACAGGGAGTAAACTCCTACAATGAGCAGTTCTTC; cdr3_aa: CAISGRQGVNSYNEQFF
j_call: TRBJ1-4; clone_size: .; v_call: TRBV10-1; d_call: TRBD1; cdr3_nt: TGCGCCAGCAGCTCCGGGACAGCTAATGAAAAACTGTTTTTT; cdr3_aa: CASSSGTANEKLFF
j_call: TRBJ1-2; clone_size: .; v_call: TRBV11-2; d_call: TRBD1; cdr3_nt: TGTGCCAGCAGCTTTGGACAGGTCGGCTACACCTTC; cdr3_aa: CASSFGQVGYTF
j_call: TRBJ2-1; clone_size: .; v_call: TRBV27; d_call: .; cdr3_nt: TGTGCCAGCAGTTTATTAGGCGGGACAGCTTACAATGAGCAGTTCTTC; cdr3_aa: CASSLLGGTAYNEQFF
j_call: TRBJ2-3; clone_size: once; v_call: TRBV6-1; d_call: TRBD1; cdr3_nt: TGTGCCAGCAGCGGACAGGGAACAGATACGCAGTATTTT; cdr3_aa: CASSGQGTDTQYF
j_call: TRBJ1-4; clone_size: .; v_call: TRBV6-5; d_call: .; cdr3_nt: TGTGCCAGCAGTCTAACTCCCGGCCGACGGGAAAAACTGTTTTTT; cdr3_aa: CASSLTPGRREKLFF
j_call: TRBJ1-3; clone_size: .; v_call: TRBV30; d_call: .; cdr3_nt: TGTGCCTGGACGTCCTCCACGGGCACCATATATTTT; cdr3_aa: CAWTSSTGTIYF
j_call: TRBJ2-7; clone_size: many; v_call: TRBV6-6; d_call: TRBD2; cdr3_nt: TGTGCCAGCAGTTACGGGACTAGCGGGTACGAGCAGTACTTC; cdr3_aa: CASSYGTSGYEQYF
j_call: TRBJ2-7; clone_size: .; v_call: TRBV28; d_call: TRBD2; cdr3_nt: TGTGCCAGCAAACAAGCCGGGGCAGAGCGGGGCGAGCAGTACTTC; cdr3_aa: CASKQAGAERGEQYF
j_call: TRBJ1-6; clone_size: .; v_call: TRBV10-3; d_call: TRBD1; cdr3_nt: TGTGCCATCAGTGAAAGAACGCCGACAGGGCGTATGAGCTCCTATAATTCACCCCTCCACTTT; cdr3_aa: CAISERTPTGRMSSYNSPLHF
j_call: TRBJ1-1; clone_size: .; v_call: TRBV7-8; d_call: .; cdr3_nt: TGTGCCAGCAGCTTAGCGTTAGGGACCAACACTGAAGCTTTCTTT; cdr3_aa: CASSLALGTNTEAFF
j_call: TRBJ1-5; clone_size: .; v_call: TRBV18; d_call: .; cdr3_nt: TGTGCCAGCTCACCGCGGAGATATAGCAATCAGCCCCAGCATTTT; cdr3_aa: CASSPRRYSNQPQHF
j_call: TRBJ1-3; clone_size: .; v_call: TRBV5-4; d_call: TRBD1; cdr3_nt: TGTGCCAGCAGCTTGGCGGGGGGGACAGCTGGAAACACCATATATTTT; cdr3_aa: CASSLAGGTAGNTIYF